This TCR beta chain appears in the sequencing data of a study of blood T cell repertoires in COVID-19. About the study: Collection of acute and convalescent COVID-19 samples took place in the United States, Italy and Spain.

As handled by the study authors: By means of reference gene primer amplification, nucleated cell counts were estimated. Sequencing used immunoSEQ multiplex PCR; TCRdb keeps in-frame clones, though not all of them. V, J and clone size are taken as reported in that table, and D and trimming were inferred from the DNA itself. The data show a few hundred thousand clones, with approximately 90% seen just once and 6.2% held by the top ten. In germline, CDR1 is SGDLS, CDR2 YYNGEE. Trimming removed 0 bases from V and 2 bases from J; junction bases left unmatched: 5. CDR3 length: 17 amino acids. This chain joins TRBV9 and TRBJ2-3; TRBD1 matches 11 bases. This clonotype originated in a man between 60 and 70 years old who had recovered from COVID-19. The sample consisted of peripheral blood. The CDR3 coding sequence is TGTGCCAGCAGCGTAGCTGGGACAGGGGGGCCCACAGATACGCAGTATTTT. Protein sequence: CASSVAGTGGPTDTQYF.